This entry is about one T cell receptor beta chain. This record comes from a study of immune characterization of retroperitoneal liposarcoma. TCRdb recomputed calls from the PCR reads with MiXCR, one row per CDR3 protein. This table holds some 10,000 distinct CDR3 sequences, roughly a third found once. Germline values: CDR1 SGHTA, CDR2 FQGNSA. The CDR3 covers 12 residues. This chain connects TRBV7-2 to TRBJ2-1, with D possibly being TRBD1 or TRBD2 (5 bases each). The last part of the DNA fits TRBJ2-5 better; the J call may be wrong. The sequenced sample consisted of tumor tissue. The clonotype originates from a female donor with retroperitoneal liposarcoma. As DNA, the CDR3 is TGTGCCAGCAGCCCCGGGGCCGAGACCCAGTACTTC. Translation gives CASSPGAETQYF.